This TCR beta chain came from a study of shared clonotypes between healthy human individuals. Germline V lookup: CDR1 SGDLS, CDR2 YYNGEE. The J segment lost 6 bases and the V segment lost 0 bases, leaving 9 bases of the junction unmatched. CDR3 length: 17 amino acids. Positive CCR7 selection of CD45RO-negative cells yielded the naive CD8 cells, and terminally differentiated effector memory CD45RA+ cells were excluded. Adult donors, all healthy and HIV-negative, had no recent acute infections or vaccinations. The sorted-subset replicate PCRs were given around 200 ng DNA, which is tens of thousands of T cell genomes. The method was immunoSEQ multiplex PCR; TCRdb's version includes in-frame clones alone and lacks a portion of them. The sample includes some 2 million clones, about 95% seen only once; the top ten take 1.1%.

The sequenced sample consisted of naive CD8+ T cells sorted from blood. The chain is built from TRBV9 and TRBJ2-1; the match to TRBD2 covers 10 bases. The sequence derives from a man aged 18 to 29 in good health. CDR3 sequence: CASSVDLAGAGGNEQFF. CDR3 sequence (DNA): TGTGCCAGCAGCGTAGATCTAGCGGGAGCGGGAGGCAATGAGCAGTTCTTC.